The clone carrying this T cell receptor (beta chain) has a handful of counts. Its antigen remains unidentified. The primer mix had 60 Vbeta and 13 Jbeta primers. The protocol was immunoSEQ multiplex PCR, while the TCRdb copy is restricted to in-frame clones and leaves out a portion. The sample records tens of thousands of clones, roughly 80% being singletons. The record originates from a study of cytomegalovirus exposure and HLA in healthy donors. The CDR3 totals 12 residues. V lost 1 base and J lost 3, with 4 bases in between. CDR1 is MNHNS, CDR2 SASEGT, per germline. Study findings and constraints: As was reported, the classifier diagnosed cytomegalovirus status with high specificity and sensitivity. The analysis excluded some indistinguishable V segments, including TRBV6-2 and TRBV6-3. The availability of immune exposure information extended only to CMV serostatus.

V and J are TRBV6-1 and TRBJ2-7, with unresolved D. The sequence derives from a woman aged 40 to 55 in good health and CMV-seropositive. Sample: PBMCs. The CDR3 coding sequence is TGTGCCAGCAGTGAAGTCAGCTACGAGCAGTACTTC. Residues: CASSEVSYEQYF.